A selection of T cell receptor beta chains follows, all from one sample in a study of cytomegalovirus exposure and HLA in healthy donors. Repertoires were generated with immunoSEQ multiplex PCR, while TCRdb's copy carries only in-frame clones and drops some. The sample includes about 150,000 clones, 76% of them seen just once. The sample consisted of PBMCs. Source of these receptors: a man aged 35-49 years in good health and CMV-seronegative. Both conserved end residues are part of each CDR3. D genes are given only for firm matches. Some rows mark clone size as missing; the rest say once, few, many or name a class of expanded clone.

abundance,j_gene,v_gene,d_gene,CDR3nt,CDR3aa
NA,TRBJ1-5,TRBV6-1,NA,TGTGCCAGCAGTAAGGGACACGGACAGCCCCAGCATTTT,CASSKGHGQPQHF
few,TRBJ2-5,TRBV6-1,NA,TGTGCCAGCAGTGAAGGGATAGGGGGACAAGAGACCCAGTACTTC,CASSEGIGGQETQYF
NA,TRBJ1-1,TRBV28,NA,TGTGCCAGCAGTTTAGTCGGGGGAGGGACTGAAGCTTTCTTT,CASSLVGGGTEAFF
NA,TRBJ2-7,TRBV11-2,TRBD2,TGTGCCAGCAGGCAACTAGCGGGAGAATACGAGCAGTACTTC,CASRQLAGEYEQYF
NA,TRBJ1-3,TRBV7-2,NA,TGTGCCAGCAGCCCTCGGCAGGGGCCTCCTGGAAACACCATATATTTT,CASSPRQGPPGNTIYF
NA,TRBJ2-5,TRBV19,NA,TGTGCCAGTAGTATAGGAAGGAGTGGGGAGACCCAGTACTTC,CASSIGRSGETQYF
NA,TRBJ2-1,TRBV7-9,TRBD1,TGTGCCAGCAGCTTAGTGGACAGGGGCCATAGCTCCTACAATGAGCAGTTCTTC,CASSLVDRGHSSYNEQFF
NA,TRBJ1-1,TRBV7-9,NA,TGTTCCAGCAGCTTAGGCTCGGGGAATCGGAACACTGAAGCTTTCTTT,CSSSLGSGNRNTEAFF
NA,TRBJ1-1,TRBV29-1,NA,TGCAGCGTCGCCGGCCCGACAACAAACACTGAAGCTTTCTTT,CSVAGPTTNTEAFF
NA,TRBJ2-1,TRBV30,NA,TGTGCCTGGAGTGAACAGCCGAGCAATGAGCAGTTCTTC,CAWSEQPSNEQFF
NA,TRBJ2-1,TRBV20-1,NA,TGCAGTGCTAGTCCACAGGGACAGTTCTTC,CSASPQGQFF
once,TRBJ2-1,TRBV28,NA,TGTGCCAGCAGTTTCCGGGGTCCCCTCGACAATGAGCAGTTCTTC,CASSFRGPLDNEQFF
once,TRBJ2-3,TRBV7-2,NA,TGTGCCAGCAGCTTAGCGCCTTCGGGTGATACAGATACGCAGTATTTT,CASSLAPSGDTDTQYF
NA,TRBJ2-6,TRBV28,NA,TGTGCCAGCAGTTTGGTCCGCGGGACTGGGGCCAACGTCCTGACTTTC,CASSLVRGTGANVLTF
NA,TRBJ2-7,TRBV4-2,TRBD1,TGTGCCAGCAGCCAAGATCCCGGACAGGTATACGAGCAGTACTTC,CASSQDPGQVYEQYF
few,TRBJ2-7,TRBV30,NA,TGTGCCTGGAGTGTTAGCCTTACCCTCTCCGAGCAGTACTTC,CAWSVSLTLSEQYF
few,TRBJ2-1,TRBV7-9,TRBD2,TGTGCCAGCAGCTCTGGACTAGCGGGGGGGCGGACCTACAATGAGCAGTTCTTC,CASSSGLAGGRTYNEQFF
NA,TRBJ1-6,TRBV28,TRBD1,TGTGCCAGCAGTTTGGGGACAGGGCGGGGAGTGAGTTCACCCCTCCACTTT,CASSLGTGRGVSSPLHF
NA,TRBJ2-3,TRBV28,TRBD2,TGTGCCAGCAGAGCCAGCGGGATAAGCACAGATACGCAGTATTTT,CASRASGISTDTQYF
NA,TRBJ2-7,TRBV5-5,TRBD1,TGTGCCAGCAGCTTGTCAGGGGGATCCTACGAGCAGTACTTC,CASSLSGGSYEQYF
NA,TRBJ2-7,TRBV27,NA,TGTGCCAGCAGTGCCTCGACTAGTCGCTACGAGCAGTACTTC,CASSASTSRYEQYF
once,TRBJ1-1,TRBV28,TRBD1,TGTGCCAGCAAAGGACAGGGGCTGAACACTGAAGCTTTCTTT,CASKGQGLNTEAFF
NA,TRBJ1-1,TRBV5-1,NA,TGCGCCAGCAGCTCGCCGGGGGAAAACACTGAAGCTTTCTTT,CASSSPGENTEAFF
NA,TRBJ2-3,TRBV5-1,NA,TGCGCCAGCAGCACGCAGGGAAATGGAGATACGCAGTATTTT,CASSTQGNGDTQYF
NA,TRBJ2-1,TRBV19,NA,TGTGCCAGTAGTATAGGGCTCGTTAGGGGATCCTACAATGAGCAGTTCTTC,CASSIGLVRGSYNEQFF
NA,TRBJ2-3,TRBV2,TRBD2,TGTGCCAGCTCCGGGGGGGCCGGGGATACGCAGTATTTT,CASSGGAGDTQYF
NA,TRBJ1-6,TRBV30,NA,TGTGCCTGGAGTCTACAGGGAATAGGCAATTCACCCCTCCACTTT,CAWSLQGIGNSPLHF
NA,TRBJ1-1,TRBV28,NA,TGTGCCAGCAGTTTAAGGCTGGCCAGGACTGAAGCTTTCTTT,CASSLRLARTEAFF
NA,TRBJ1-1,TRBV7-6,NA,TGTGCCAGCAGCTTAGCAGCGGAAACTGAAGCTTTCTTT,CASSLAAETEAFF
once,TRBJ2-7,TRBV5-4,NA,TGTGCCAGCAGCTTGGAACTAGTAGGTGAGCAGTACTTC,CASSLELVGEQYF
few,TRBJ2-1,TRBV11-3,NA,TGTGCCAGCAGCTTAGATCGAGCGGTCTCCTACAATGAGCAGTTCTTC,CASSLDRAVSYNEQFF
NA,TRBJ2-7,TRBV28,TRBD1,TGTGCCAGCAGTCAACACGGGACAGGGGGATACGAGCAGTACTTC,CASSQHGTGGYEQYF
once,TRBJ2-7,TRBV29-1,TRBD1,TGCAGCGTTGCCGGGACAGGGCACCGCGAGCAGTACTTC,CSVAGTGHREQYF
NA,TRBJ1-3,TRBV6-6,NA,TGTGCCAGCAGTTACTCGATGGGGAGCTCTGGAAACACCATATATTTT,CASSYSMGSSGNTIYF
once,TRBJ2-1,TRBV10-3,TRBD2,TGTGCCGCCGAACGGTGGGGTAGCGGGAGGAACAATGAGCAGTTCTTC,CAAERWGSGRNNEQFF
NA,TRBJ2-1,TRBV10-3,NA,TGTGCCTCTACAGGGTCAGTAGGGGAGCAGTTCTTC,CASTGSVGEQFF
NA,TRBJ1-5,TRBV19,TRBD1,TGTGCCAGTAGTCCCAGGACAGGGGGCCCCAATCAGCCCCAGCATTTT,CASSPRTGGPNQPQHF
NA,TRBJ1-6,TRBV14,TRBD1,TGTGCCAGCAGCCGCGACAGGGGTAATTCACCCCTCCACTTT,CASSRDRGNSPLHF
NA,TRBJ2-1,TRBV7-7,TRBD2,TGTGCCAGCAGCCCGACCCGACTAGCTTCCTACAATGAGCAGTTCTTC,CASSPTRLASYNEQFF
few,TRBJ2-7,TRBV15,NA,TGTGCCACCAGCGCCCGGAGGGCCCACGAGCAGTACTTC,CATSARRAHEQYF
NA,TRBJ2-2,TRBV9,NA,TGTGCCAGCAGCGTAGGGTACGACAGCACTTCCGGGGAGCTGTTTTTT,CASSVGYDSTSGELFF
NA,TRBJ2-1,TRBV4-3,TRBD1,TGCGCCAGCAGTCGGGACAGCTCCTACAATGAGCAGTTCTTC,CASSRDSSYNEQFF
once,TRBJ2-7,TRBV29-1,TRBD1,TGCAGCGTGGCCGGGACAGGGGGTTACGAGCAGTACTTC,CSVAGTGGYEQYF
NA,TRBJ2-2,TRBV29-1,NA,TGCAGCGCCGGAGACCCGAGCGGGGAGCTGTTTTTT,CSAGDPSGELFF
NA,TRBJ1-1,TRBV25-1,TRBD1,TGTGCCAGCATACAAACGGGACAGACCACTGAAGCTTTCTTT,CASIQTGQTTEAFF
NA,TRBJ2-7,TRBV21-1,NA,TGTGCCAGCAGCGGTTCGGGACTAAGGCAATACGAGCAGTACTTC,CASSGSGLRQYEQYF
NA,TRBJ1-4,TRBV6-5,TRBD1,TGTGCCAGCAGCCTGGGACAGGGAAGGCTGGAAAAACTGTTTTTT,CASSLGQGRLEKLFF
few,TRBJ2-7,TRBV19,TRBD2,TGTGCCAGTACTCCGACTAGCGGGGGTACCTACGAGCAGTACTTC,CASTPTSGGTYEQYF